What follows are 10 T cell receptor beta chains derived from one specimen sequenced in a study of blood T cell repertoires in COVID-19. Data came from immunoSEQ multiplex PCR; TCRdb stores just in-frame clones and leaves some out. The table shows over 350,000 clones, with approximately 90% occurring only once. Source material: PBMCs or T cells enriched from blood (not recorded which). Receptors originate from a woman between 18 and 29 years old who had recovered from COVID-19.

V and J are TRBV7-3 and TRBJ2-1; 8 bases line up with TRBD2. The CDR3 contains 15 residues. The germline gives CDR1 SGHTA, CDR2 FQGTGA. The junction had 8 bases not matched to a gene; V was cut back by 6 bases and J by 4 bases. Here the CDR3 reads CASSTSGKEYNEQFF. DNA for the CDR3: TGTGCCAGCAGTACTAGCGGCAAAGAATACAATGAGCAGTTCTTC.

V is TRBV28 and J is TRBJ1-2; no definite D call. This CDR3 region has 12 residues. The germline gives CDR1 MDHEN, CDR2 SYDVKM. V was trimmed by 7 bases and J by 6 bases, leaving 12 bases between them. CDR3 nucleotides: TGTGCCAGCACAACAGAGGGCAATGGCTACACCTTC. It translates to CASTTEGNGYTF.

This clone was counted once. The chain uses TRBV27 and TRBJ1-5, with no clear D. Trimming left V 3 bases short and J 7 bases short, with 4 bases between. Germline V gene data show CDR1 as MNHEY and CDR2 as SMNVEV (reference sequence). The CDR3 spans 11 residues. CDR3 DNA sequence: TGTGCCAGCAGTTTGAGGCAGCCCCAGCATTTT. It is translated as CASSLRQPQHF.

In this sample, this clone turned up a few times. V usage is TRBV6-5 and J usage is TRBJ2-7; weak D call: TRBD1 (6 bases). The CDR3 is made up of 16 amino acids. Germline V gene data show CDR1 as MNHEY and CDR2 as SVGAGI. Trimming cost V 0 bases and J 4 bases, with 16 bases left between them. This CDR3 is CASSYSTGSPSYEQYF. As DNA, the CDR3 is TGTGCCAGCAGTTACTCAACAGGGTCCCCTTCTTACGAGCAGTACTTC.

The CDR3 sequence: CASSQGAYYGYTF. CDR3 sequence (DNA): TGTGCCAGCAGTCAGGGGGCATACTATGGCTACACCTTC. The chain carries TRBV27 and TRBJ1-2, with TRBD1 identical over 8 bases. Trimming at V came to 5 bases and at J to 3 bases, leaving 2 bases not matched to a gene. The CDR3 runs 13 residues. Germline V gene data show CDR1 as MNHEY and CDR2 as SMNVEV (reference sequence).

CDR3 sequence: CASAERDSEDTQYF. CDR3 nucleotides: TGTGCTAGTGCCGAACGGGACTCTGAAGATACGCAGTATTTT. The rearrangement links TRBV12-5 to TRBJ2-3, with D perhaps TRBD2 (6 bases). The ends were cut back, 7 bases at V and 5 bases at J, with 16 bases in the middle. Germline values: CDR1 LGHNT, CDR2 FRNRAP. The CDR3 is 14 residues long.

This clone was observed a single time. CDR3 in amino acids: CASSSHPEADYGYTF. The CDR3 DNA reads as TGTGCCAGCAGCTCACACCCGGAGGCCGACTATGGCTACACCTTC. V gene TRBV7-9 combines with J gene TRBJ1-2; D unresolved. V lost 4 bases and J 3 bases, leaving 15 bases between the germline ends. CDR3 length equals 15 residues. The germline gives CDR1 SEHNR, CDR2 FQNEAQ (reference sequence).

J is TRBJ1-3 and V is TRBV15; D perhaps matches TRBD1 (6 bases). Between the trimmed V and J ends, which lost 5 bases and 0 bases, there was a span of 11 bases. CDR3 length: 15 amino acids. Germline V gives CDR1 LNHNV, CDR2 YYDKDF (reference sequence). Here the CDR3 reads CATSERGHSGNTIYF. CDR3 bases: TGTGCCACCAGCGAGCGGGGGCACTCTGGAAACACCATATATTTT.

The chain couples TRBV5-1 to TRBJ2-3, with a possible D match to TRBD2 (6 bases). The CDR3 spans 15 residues. The V and J ends lost 0 bases and 0 bases respectively, with 8 bases between them. Germline V CDR1 and CDR2: SGHRS, YFSETQ. Written as DNA, the CDR3 is TGCGCCAGCAGCTTGGTTGGGACTAGCACAGATACGCAGTATTTT. Protein sequence: CASSLVGTSTDTQYF.

The V call is TRBV7-2, the J call TRBJ1-5; TRBD1 agrees at 10 bases. Germline-derived CDR1 and CDR2 are SGHTA and FQGNSA. The CDR3 loop spans 14 amino acids. V dropped 5 bases and J dropped 6; count of bases not matched to a gene: 4. The CDR3, as DNA: TGTGCCAGCAGCCAGACAGGGGGCAGTCAGCCCCAGCATTTT. Its translation: CASSQTGGSQPQHF.